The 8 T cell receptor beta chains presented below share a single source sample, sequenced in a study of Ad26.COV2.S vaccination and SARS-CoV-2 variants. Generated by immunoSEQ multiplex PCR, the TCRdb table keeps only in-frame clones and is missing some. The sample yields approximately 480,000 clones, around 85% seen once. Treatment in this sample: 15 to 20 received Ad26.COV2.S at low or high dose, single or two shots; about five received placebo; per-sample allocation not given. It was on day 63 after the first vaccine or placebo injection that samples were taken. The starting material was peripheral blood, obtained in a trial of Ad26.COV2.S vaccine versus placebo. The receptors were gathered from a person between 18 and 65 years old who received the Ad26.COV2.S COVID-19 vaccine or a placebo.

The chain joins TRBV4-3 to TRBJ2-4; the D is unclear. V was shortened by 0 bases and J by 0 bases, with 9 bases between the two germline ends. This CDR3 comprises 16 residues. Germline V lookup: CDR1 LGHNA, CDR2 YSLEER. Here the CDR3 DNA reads TGCGCCAGCAGCCAAGAAACTGGATTAGCCAAAAACATTCAGTACTTC. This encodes CASSQETGLAKNIQYF.

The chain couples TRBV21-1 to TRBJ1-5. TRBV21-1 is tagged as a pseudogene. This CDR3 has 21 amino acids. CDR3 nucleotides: TGTGCCAGCAGCAACCTCATGGGGGGCCGACACTTGAAGAATAGCAATCAGCCCCAGCATTTT. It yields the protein CASSNLMGGRHLKNSNQPQHF.

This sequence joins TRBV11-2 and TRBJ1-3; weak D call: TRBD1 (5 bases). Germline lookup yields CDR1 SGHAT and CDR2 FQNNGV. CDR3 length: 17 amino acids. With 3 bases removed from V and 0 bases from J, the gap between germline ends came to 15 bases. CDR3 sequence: CASSFGERRGSGNTIYF. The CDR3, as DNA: TGTGCCAGCAGCTTCGGCGAGAGGAGGGGCTCTGGAAACACCATATATTTT.

The chain's CDR3 is CASSRTLTYEQYF. In nucleotides, the CDR3 is TGTGCCAGCAGCCGGACACTCACCTACGAGCAGTACTTC. The chain combines TRBV6-5 with TRBJ2-7; D is possibly TRBD1 (5 bases). This CDR3 spans 13 amino acids. The V end lost 6 bases, the J end lost 2 bases, and 11 bases lay between the germline ends. Germline V gene lookup returns CDR1 MNHEY and CDR2 SVGAGI.

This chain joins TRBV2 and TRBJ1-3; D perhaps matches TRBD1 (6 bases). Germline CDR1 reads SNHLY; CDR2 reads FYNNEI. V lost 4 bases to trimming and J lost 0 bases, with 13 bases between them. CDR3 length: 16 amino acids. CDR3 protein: CASSATGARSGNTIYF. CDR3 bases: TGTGCCAGCAGTGCGACGGGGGCCCGCTCTGGAAACACCATATATTTT. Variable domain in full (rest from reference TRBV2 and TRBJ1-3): EPEVTQTPSHQVTQMGQEVILRCVPISNHLYFYWYRQILGQKVEFLVSFYNNEISEKSEIFDDQFSVERPDGSNFTLKIRSTKLEDSAMYFCASSATGARSGNTIYFGEGSWLTVV.

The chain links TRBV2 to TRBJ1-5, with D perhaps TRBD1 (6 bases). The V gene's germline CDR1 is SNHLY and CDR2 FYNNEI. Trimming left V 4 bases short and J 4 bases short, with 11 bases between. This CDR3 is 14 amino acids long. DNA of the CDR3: TGTGCCAGCAGTGCGGGGGCGTTGAATCAGCCCCAGCATTTT. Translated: CASSAGALNQPQHF.

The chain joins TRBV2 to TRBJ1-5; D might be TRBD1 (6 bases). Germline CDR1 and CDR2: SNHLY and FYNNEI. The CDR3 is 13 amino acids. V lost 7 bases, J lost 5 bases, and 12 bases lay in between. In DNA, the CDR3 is TGTGCCAGCAAGCGGACAGACGATCAGCCCCAGCATTTT. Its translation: CASKRTDDQPQHF.

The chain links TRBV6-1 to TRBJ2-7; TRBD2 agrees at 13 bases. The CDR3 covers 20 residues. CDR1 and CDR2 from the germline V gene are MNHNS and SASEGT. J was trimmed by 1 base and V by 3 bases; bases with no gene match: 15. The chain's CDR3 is CASSDRLWTSGSRRSYEQYF. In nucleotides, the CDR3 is TGTGCCAGCAGTGATAGGCTCTGGACTAGCGGGAGCCGTAGGTCCTACGAGCAGTACTTC.